Within the sample, the clone carrying this T cell receptor beta chain is medium-sized. Its antigen is undetermined. Reverse transcription used 500 to 550 ng RNA and constant-region primers for alpha and beta. Separate chain-specific third strand synthesis with multiplexing indices produced the alpha and beta libraries. TCRdb processed the 5' RACE reads anew with MiXCR; each CDR3 protein has one entry. The sample yields roughly 9,700 distinct CDR3 sequences, around 8% seen once. The data were obtained in a study of HIV-infected patients and healthy controls. General observations from the study: MAIT alpha-chain CDR3s were frequent in healthy controls, depleted in HIV+. When repertoires were size-matched, rare events in HIV-infected data became overweighted.

Germline lookup yields CDR1 SGHDN and CDR2 FVKESK. The V segment lost 2 bases and the J segment 1 base; nucleotides outside the gene matches: 6. The CDR3 runs 17 residues. All unsorted peripheral T cells were captured because whole blood was used without fractionation. Sequences were obtained from blood. The TCR originated in an adult in good health. The chain carries TRBV14 and TRBJ2-2; TRBD1 matches at 8 bases. The CDR3 spells CASSQYRGSENTGELFF. The CDR3 nucleotides are TGTGCCAGCAGCCAATACAGGGGGAGTGAGAACACCGGGGAGCTGTTTTTT.